This T cell receptor beta chain appears in the sequencing data of a study of a mutant IDH1 vaccine in newly diagnosed glioma. Study as a whole: Once 4-6 weeks had passed after radiotherapy alone, vaccination started, or it started with temozolomide cycles. Averaging around 40 years of age, treated patients were around 60% male and about 38% female. Therapy received beforehand was radiotherapy, temozolomide, or both, with most patients given both.

Time point reported: week 35, safety follow-up. Every vaccination contained 300 ug of the mutant IDH1 20-mer peptide and was paired with topical imiquimod. Patients in the study were vaccinated eight times, receiving shots in weeks 1, 3, 5, 7, 11, 15, 19 and 23. On this clone itself: Its target is not known.

The repertoire was sequenced with immunoSEQ multiplex PCR; TCRdb's copy has only in-frame clones and lacks some. The table includes tens of thousands of clones, approximately 92% detected once. V lost 0 bases and J lost 5, with 11 bases in between. This CDR3 region has 14 residues. CDR1 is SGHRS and CDR2 is YFSETQ in the germline V gene. The sample was PBMCs, taken from a glioma patient whose treatment included an IDH1 peptide vaccine. The chain has TRBV5-1 and TRBJ2-5, with a tentative D call TRBD2 (6 bases). The source of this sequence is a man aged 50 or older with glioma. The CDR3 coding sequence is TGCGCCAGCAGCTTGGGCGGGAATGGGGAGACCCAGTACTTC. It yields the protein CASSLGGNGETQYF.